The 21 T cell receptor beta chains presented below share a single source sample, sequenced in a study of blood T cell repertoires in COVID-19. Some clones are missing from TCRdb's copy, which holds only in-frame ones; the method was immunoSEQ multiplex PCR. This table has 120,000 to 150,000 clones, over 70% appearing once. The sample was peripheral blood. The source is an elderly man with acute or convalescent COVID-19.

The chain couples TRBV28 to TRBJ1-6; no firm D call. Trimming removed 6 bases from V and 10 bases from J, with 19 bases in between. This CDR3 has 15 amino acids. Germline V gives CDR1 MDHEN, CDR2 SYDVKM. In nucleotides, the CDR3 is TGTGCCAGCAGGTACTCCCACGGCGGCAAGTCACCCCTCCACTTT. Amino acid sequence: CASRYSHGGKSPLHF.

The rearrangement links TRBV27 to TRBJ2-6, with 10 bases aligning to TRBD1. V trimming: 4 bases; J trimming: 12 bases; junction bases outside the gene matches: 3. CDR1 is MNHEY and CDR2 is SMNVEV in the germline V gene (reference sequence). This CDR3 region has 13 residues. CDR3 residues: CASSSGQGIVLTF. The CDR3, as DNA: TGTGCCAGCAGTTCGGGACAGGGGATCGTCCTGACTTTC.

The J gene is TRBJ2-1, the V gene TRBV2; 9 bases fit TRBD1. Trimming cost V 6 bases and J 7 bases; bases outside gene matches: 4. There are 13 residues in the CDR3. CDR1 and CDR2 from the germline V gene are SNHLY and FYNNEI. The CDR3 DNA is TGTGCCAGCAGCCGACAGGGGGTAAATGAGCAGTTCTTC. It encodes CASSRQGVNEQFF.

The CDR3 DNA sequence: TGTGCCTGCCCCGGGACTCAGAACACTGAAGCTTTCTTT. Amino acid sequence: CACPGTQNTEAFF. The chain recombines TRBV30 with TRBJ1-1, with D tentatively TRBD1 (5 bases). The CDR3 is 13 amino acids. V shed 6 bases and J shed 1 base, with 12 bases lying between them. Looked up from germline, CDR1 is GTSNPN and CDR2 is SVGIG (reference sequence).

This clone was found once. The chain carries TRBV7-6 and TRBJ1-2; 7 bases are a match to TRBD1. J lost 3 bases, V lost 5 bases, and 9 bases had no gene match. Per the germline V gene, CDR1 is SGHVS and CDR2 is FNYEAQ. CDR3 length: 15 amino acids. The CDR3 bases are TGTGCCAGCAGCGGAACAGGGGTTGGCTACTATGGCTACACCTTC. This translates into CASSGTGVGYYGYTF.

V and J are TRBV29-1 and TRBJ2-5; weak D call: TRBD2 (5 bases). V gave up 7 bases and J gave up 5 bases, with 11 bases separating them. This CDR3 has 11 amino acids. Germline CDR1 SQVTM, CDR2 ANQGSEA. CDR3 in amino acids: CSAASLETQYF. DNA for the CDR3: TGCAGCGCAGCTAGCCTGGAGACCCAGTACTTC.

The chain has TRBV19 and TRBJ1-1; D perhaps matches TRBD1 (5 bases). V lost 5 bases, J lost 5 bases, and 15 bases lay in between. Germline lookup yields CDR1 LNHDA and CDR2 SQIVND (reference sequence). The CDR3 is made up of 14 amino acids. The CDR3 DNA follows: TGTGCCAGTAGTGCTCCAGGGCTTGATACTGAAGCTTTCTTT. Translation gives CASSAPGLDTEAFF. Variable domain in full (rest from reference TRBV19 and TRBJ1-1): DGGITQSPKYLFRKEGQNVTLSCEQNLNHDAMYWYRQDPGQGLRLIYYSQIVNDFQKGDIAEGYSVSREKKESFPLTVTSAQKNPTAFYLCASSAPGLDTEAFFGQGTRLTVV.

The chain is built from TRBV3-1 (or the pseudogene TRBV3-2) and TRBJ1-6, with a possible D match to TRBD1 (5 bases). The germline CDR1 and CDR2 sequences are LGHDT and YNNKEL (reference sequence). Trimming took 0 bases from V and 3 from J, leaving 15 bases between them. The CDR3 length is 18 residues. CDR3 sequence (DNA): TGTGCCAGCAGCCAAGACGTGACAGACAGTCACTATAATTCACCCCTCCACTTT. Translation: CASSQDVTDSHYNSPLHF.

The CDR3 bases are TGTGCCAGCAGTCCTACGGTCCCCGACACCGGGGAGCTGTTTTTT. Residues: CASSPTVPDTGELFF. The J gene is TRBJ2-2, the V gene TRBV6-5; unclear D gene. V lost 5 bases and J 3 bases, leaving 13 bases between the germline ends. The CDR3 contains 15 residues. The V gene's germline CDR1 is MNHEY and CDR2 SVGAGI.

The chain recombines TRBV7-8 with TRBJ2-5, with D maybe TRBD2 (5 bases). The germline V and J ends were trimmed by 5 bases and 5 bases, with 12 bases remaining between them. Germline CDR1 is SGHVS and CDR2 is FQNEAQ. The CDR3 contains 13 residues. The CDR3 protein is CASSHPGSETQYF. DNA of the CDR3: TGTGCCAGCAGCCACCCGGGGTCGGAGACCCAGTACTTC. Combining the CDR3 with reference TRBV7-8 and TRBJ2-5 gives the whole variable domain GAGVSQSPRYKVAKRGQDVALRCDPISGHVSLFWYQQALGQGPEFLTYFQNEAQLDKSGLPSDRFFAERPEGSVSTLKIQRTQQEDSAVYLCASSHPGSETQYFGPGTRLLVL.

The chain carries TRBV3-1 (or the pseudogene TRBV3-2) and TRBJ2-1, with D tentatively TRBD2 (5 bases). The length of the CDR3 is 13 residues. Germline lookup yields CDR1 LGHDT and CDR2 YNNKEL (reference sequence). With 5 bases removed from V and 7 bases from J, the gap between germline ends came to 12 bases. DNA for the CDR3: TGTGCCAGCAGCTCCCTAGCTGGGAATGAGCAGTTCTTC. This encodes CASSSLAGNEQFF.

The J gene is TRBJ2-1, the V gene TRBV19; a weak D match, TRBD2 (6 bases). There are 15 residues in the CDR3. Trimming removed 1 base at V and 3 bases at J, with 10 bases between. CDR1 is LNHDA and CDR2 is SQIVND in the germline V gene (reference sequence). The CDR3 DNA is TGTGCCAGTAGTATAGGCGGGGAACGCTACAATGAGCAGTTCTTC. Protein: CASSIGGERYNEQFF.

In this sample, this clone turned up many times. V usage is TRBV9 and J usage is TRBJ1-6; 7 bases map to TRBD1. The ends lost 4 bases at V and 8 bases at J; junction bases unmatched: 9. The V gene's germline CDR1 is SGDLS and CDR2 YYNGEE. This CDR3 spans 15 amino acids. CDR3 in amino acids: CASSISQGWDSPLHF. DNA for the CDR3: TGTGCCAGCAGCATATCACAGGGGTGGGATTCACCCCTCCACTTT.

The V call is TRBV5-1, the J call TRBJ2-1; 10 nucleotides agree with TRBD2. This CDR3 is built from 15 residues. CDR1 SGHRS and CDR2 YFSETQ come from the germline V gene. Trimming cost V 3 bases and J 2 bases; bases outside gene matches: 2. CDR3 sequence: CASSYSGGAYNEQFF. The CDR3 bases are TGCGCCAGCAGCTACAGCGGGGGGGCCTACAATGAGCAGTTCTTC. Drawing the rest from reference TRBV5-1 and TRBJ2-1, the complete variable domain is KAGVTQTPRYLIKTRGQQVTLSCSPISGHRSVSWYQQTPGQGLQFLFEYFSETQRNKGNFPGRFSGRQFSNSRSEMNVSTLELGDSALYLCASSYSGGAYNEQFFGPGTRLTVL.

The chain links TRBV10-3 to TRBJ1-5, with 7 bases lining up with TRBD1. The V and J ends lost 2 bases and 9 bases, in that order; junction bases with no gene match: 7. The germline V gene has CDR1 ENHRY and CDR2 SYGVKD. CDR3 size: 14 residues. The CDR3 sequence is CAISEGQGDRPQHF. The CDR3 bases are TGTGCCATCAGTGAGGGGCAGGGGGACCGGCCCCAGCATTTT.

The rearrangement joins TRBV3-1 (or the pseudogene TRBV3-2) to TRBJ2-5, with 7 nucleotides matching TRBD2. The germline CDR1 and CDR2 sequences are LGHDT and YNNKEL (reference sequence). CDR3 size: 16 residues. V trimming: 1 base; J trimming: 2 bases; junction bases outside the gene matches: 7. This CDR3 reads CASSQAIRRGQETQYF. The CDR3, as DNA: TGTGCCAGCAGCCAAGCGATTAGGCGGGGGCAAGAGACCCAGTACTTC.

The chain carries TRBV7-9 and TRBJ2-5, with 7 bases identical to TRBD2. Germline CDR1 reads SEHNR; CDR2 reads FQNEAQ (reference sequence). The ends lost 2 bases at V and 0 bases at J; junction bases unmatched: 6. The CDR3 extends over 16 amino acids. CDR3 in DNA: TGTGCCAGCAGCTTAATCCTAGCGGAGAACCAAGAGACCCAGTACTTC. Protein product: CASSLILAENQETQYF.

V and J are TRBV5-5 and TRBJ2-7, with D hard to call. Germline CDR1 and CDR2: SGHKS and YYEKEE (reference sequence). Deletions cut 1 base from V and 2 bases from J, with 7 bases between. The CDR3 has 13 residues. This CDR3 is CASSLFEPYEQYF. The DNA of the CDR3 is TGTGCCAGCAGCTTGTTTGAGCCCTACGAGCAGTACTTC.

The chain is built from TRBV4-2 and TRBJ2-5, with 7 bases matching TRBD1. V lost 0 bases, J lost 2 bases, and 6 bases stayed unmatched. The germline gives CDR1 LGHNA, CDR2 YNFKEQ. This CDR3 comprises 16 residues. Here the CDR3 DNA reads TGTGCCAGCAGCCAAGATCGTTTGGACAGGCAAGAGACCCAGTACTTC. Translating gives CASSQDRLDRQETQYF.

The CDR3 is CASLMETQYF. CDR3 nucleotides: TGTGCCAGCCTAATGGAGACCCAGTACTTC. This chain links TRBV6-5 with TRBJ2-5, with D unresolved. V lost 8 bases to trimming and J lost 5 bases, with 6 bases between them. The CDR3 has 10 residues. Per germline, CDR1 MNHEY and CDR2 SVGAGI.

A single count supports this clone. The chain employs TRBV6-5 and TRBJ2-1; D is undetermined. The CDR3 covers 13 residues. Trimming shortened V by 8 bases and J by 8 bases, and 16 bases separated the two germline ends. Germline V CDR1 and CDR2: MNHEY, SVGAGI. CDR3 sequence: CASEVLDRYEQFF. Here the CDR3 DNA reads TGTGCCAGCGAGGTGCTAGATAGATATGAGCAGTTCTTC.